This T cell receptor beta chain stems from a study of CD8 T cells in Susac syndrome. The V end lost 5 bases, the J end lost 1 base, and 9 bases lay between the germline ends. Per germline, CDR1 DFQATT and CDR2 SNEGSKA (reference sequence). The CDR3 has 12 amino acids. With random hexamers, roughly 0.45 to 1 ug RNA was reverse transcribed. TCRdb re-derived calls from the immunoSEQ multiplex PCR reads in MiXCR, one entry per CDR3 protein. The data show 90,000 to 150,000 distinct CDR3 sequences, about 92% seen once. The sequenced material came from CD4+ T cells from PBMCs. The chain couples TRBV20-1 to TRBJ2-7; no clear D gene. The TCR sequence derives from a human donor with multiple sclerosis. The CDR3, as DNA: TGCAGTGCTCTAAGTAAGTCCTACGAGCAGTACTTC. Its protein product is CSALSKSYEQYF.